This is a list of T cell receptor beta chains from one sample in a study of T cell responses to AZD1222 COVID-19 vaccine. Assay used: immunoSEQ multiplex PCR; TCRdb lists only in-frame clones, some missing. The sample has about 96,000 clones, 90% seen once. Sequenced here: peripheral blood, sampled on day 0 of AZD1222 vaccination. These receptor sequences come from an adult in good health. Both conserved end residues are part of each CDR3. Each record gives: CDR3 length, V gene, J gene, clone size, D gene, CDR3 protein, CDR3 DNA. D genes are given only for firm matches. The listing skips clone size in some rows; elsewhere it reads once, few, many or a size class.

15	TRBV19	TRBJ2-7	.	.	CASSTPGPLEYEQYF	TGTGCCAGTAGTACTCCGGGCCCCTTGGAGTACGAGCAGTACTTC
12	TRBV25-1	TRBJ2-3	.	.	CASSEYGDTQYF	TGTGCCAGCAGTGAATACGGAGATACGCAGTATTTT
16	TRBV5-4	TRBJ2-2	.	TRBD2	CASSSASGRADGELFF	TGTGCCAGCAGCTCGGCTAGCGGGAGGGCCGACGGGGAGCTGTTTTTT
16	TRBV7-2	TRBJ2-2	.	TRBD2	CASSLVAGGITGELFF	TGTGCCAGCAGCTTAGTAGCGGGAGGGATCACCGGGGAGCTGTTTTTT
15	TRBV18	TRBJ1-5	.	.	CASSPTGVKDQPQHF	TGTGCCAGCTCACCAACCGGGGTTAAGGATCAGCCCCAGCATTTT
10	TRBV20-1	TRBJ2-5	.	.	CSAKRGTQYF	TGCAGTGCCAAAAGGGGGACCCAGTACTTC
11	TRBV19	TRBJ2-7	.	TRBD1	CASSDRGEQYF	TGTGCCAGTAGTGACAGGGGTGAGCAGTACTTC
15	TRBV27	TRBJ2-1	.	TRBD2	CASSLAGGRYNEQFF	TGTGCCAGCAGTTTGGCGGGGGGGCGGTACAATGAGCAGTTCTTC
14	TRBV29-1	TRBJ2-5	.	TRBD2	CSGGTSGSRETQYF	TGCAGCGGTGGGACTAGCGGGAGTCGAGAGACCCAGTACTTC
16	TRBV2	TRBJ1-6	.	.	CASSLTPGAQNSPLHF	TGTGCCAGCAGTTTGACCCCAGGGGCGCAAAATTCACCCCTCCACTTT
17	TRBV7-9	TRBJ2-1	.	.	CASSSPRSRRAYNEQFF	TGTGCCAGCAGCTCCCCTCGAAGTAGGAGGGCCTACAATGAGCAGTTCTTC
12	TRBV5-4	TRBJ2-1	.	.	CASSYGGGEQFF	TGTGCCAGCAGCTACGGAGGGGGTGAGCAGTTCTTC
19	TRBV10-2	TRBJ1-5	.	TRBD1	CASSEIGRGMRNADQPQHF	TGCGCCAGCAGTGAGATAGGCAGGGGGATGCGAAATGCGGATCAGCCCCAGCATTTT
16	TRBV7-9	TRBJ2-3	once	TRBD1	CASSLATGKHRDTQYF	TGTGCCAGCAGCTTAGCGACAGGGAAGCATAGGGATACGCAGTATTTT
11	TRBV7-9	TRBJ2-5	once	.	CASSIKETQYF	TGTGCCAGCAGCATCAAAGAGACCCAGTACTTC
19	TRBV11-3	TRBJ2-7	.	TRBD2	CASSTIAGTSELSSYEQYF	TGTGCCAGCAGCACCATTGCCGGGACTAGCGAGCTAAGCTCCTACGAGCAGTACTTC
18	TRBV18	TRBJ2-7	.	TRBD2	CASSTGLAGGPFSYEQYF	TGTGCCAGCTCAACGGGACTAGCGGGAGGGCCCTTCTCCTACGAGCAGTACTTC
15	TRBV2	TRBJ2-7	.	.	CASSEYRTLSYEQYF	TGTGCCAGCAGTGAATATAGGACACTCTCCTACGAGCAGTACTTC
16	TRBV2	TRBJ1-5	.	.	CASMKGGTVSNQPQHF	TGTGCCAGCATGAAGGGGGGGACGGTTAGCAATCAGCCCCAGCATTTT
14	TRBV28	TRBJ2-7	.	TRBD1	CASSSTGGRYEQYF	TGTGCCAGCAGTTCGACAGGGGGTAGGTACGAGCAGTACTTC
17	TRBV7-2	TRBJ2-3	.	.	CASSLGAGLPSTDTQYF	TGTGCCAGCAGCTTAGGGGCAGGGCTTCCGAGCACAGATACGCAGTATTTT
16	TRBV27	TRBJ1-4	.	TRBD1	CASSLWGGQLNEKLFF	TGTGCCAGCAGTTTATGGGGGGGACAGCTTAATGAAAAACTGTTTTTT
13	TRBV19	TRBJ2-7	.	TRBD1	CAVGTGGGYEQYF	TGTGCCGTCGGGACAGGGGGCGGGTACGAGCAGTACTTC
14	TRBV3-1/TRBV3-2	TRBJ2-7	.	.	CASSHRRPGYEQYF	TGTGCCAGCAGCCATAGACGGCCAGGCTACGAGCAGTACTTC
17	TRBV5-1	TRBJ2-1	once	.	CASSFDLARSSYNEQFF	TGCGCCAGCAGCTTCGATCTAGCAAGGAGCTCCTACAATGAGCAGTTCTTC
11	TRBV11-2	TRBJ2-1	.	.	CASSRISEQFF	TGTGCCAGCAGCCGAATCAGCGAGCAGTTCTTC